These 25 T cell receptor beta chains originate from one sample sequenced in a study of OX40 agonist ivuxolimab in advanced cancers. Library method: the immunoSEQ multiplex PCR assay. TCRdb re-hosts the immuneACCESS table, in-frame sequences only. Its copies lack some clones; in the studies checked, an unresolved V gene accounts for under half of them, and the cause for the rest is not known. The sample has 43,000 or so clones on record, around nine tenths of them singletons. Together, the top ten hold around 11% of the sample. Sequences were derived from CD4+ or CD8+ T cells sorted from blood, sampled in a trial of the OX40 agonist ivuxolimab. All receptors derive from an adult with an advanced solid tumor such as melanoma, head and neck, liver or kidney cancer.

The CDR3: CASSYSMQRENNEQFF. In DNA form, the CDR3 reads TGTGCCAGCAGTTACTCGATGCAGCGGGAAAACAATGAGCAGTTCTTC. This rearrangement joins TRBV6-6 to TRBJ2-1, with 7 bases fitting TRBD2. This CDR3 has 16 residues. With 0 bases clipped from V and 5 bases from J, the junction kept 7 bases outside the gene matches. Germline loops: CDR1 MNHNY, CDR2 SVGAGI (reference sequence).

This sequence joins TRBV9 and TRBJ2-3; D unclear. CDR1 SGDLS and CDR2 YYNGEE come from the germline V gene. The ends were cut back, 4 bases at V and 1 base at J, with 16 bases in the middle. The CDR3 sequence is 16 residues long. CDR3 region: CASSLGGLRGTDTQYF. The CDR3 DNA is TGTGCCAGCAGCCTTGGTGGCCTGCGAGGCACAGATACGCAGTATTTT.

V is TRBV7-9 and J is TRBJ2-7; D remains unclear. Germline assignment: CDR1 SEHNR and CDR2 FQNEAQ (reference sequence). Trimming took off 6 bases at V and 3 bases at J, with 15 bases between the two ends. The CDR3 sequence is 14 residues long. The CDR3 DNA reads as TGTGCCAGCAGTCCCTCCCTAGGTCTCTACGAGCAGTACTTC. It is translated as CASSPSLGLYEQYF. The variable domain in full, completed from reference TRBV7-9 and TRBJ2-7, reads DTGVSQNPRHKITKRGQNVTFRCDPISEHNRLYWYRQTLGQGPEFLTYFQNEAQLEKSRLLSDRFSAERPKGSFSTLEIQRTEQGDSAMYLCASSPSLGLYEQYFGPGTRLTVT.

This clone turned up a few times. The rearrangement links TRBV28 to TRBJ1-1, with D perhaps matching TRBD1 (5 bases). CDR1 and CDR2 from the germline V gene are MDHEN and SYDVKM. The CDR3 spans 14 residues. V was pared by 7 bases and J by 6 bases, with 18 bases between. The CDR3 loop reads CASTTRGSRSEAFF. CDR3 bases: TGTGCCAGCACCACCCGGGGGAGCCGGTCTGAAGCTTTCTTT.

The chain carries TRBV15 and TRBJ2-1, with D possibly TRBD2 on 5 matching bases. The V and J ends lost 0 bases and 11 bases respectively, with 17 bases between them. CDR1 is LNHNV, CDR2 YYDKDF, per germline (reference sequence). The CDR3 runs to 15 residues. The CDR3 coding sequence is TGTGCCACCAGCAGAGATCTCGGTGGAGGTAAGAAGCAGTTCTTC. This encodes CATSRDLGGGKKQFF. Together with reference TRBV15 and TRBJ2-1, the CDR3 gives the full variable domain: DAMVIQNPRYQVTQFGKPVTLSCSQTLNHNVMYWYQQKSSQAPKLLFHYYDKDFNNEADTPDNFQSRRPNTSFCFLDIRSPGLGDTAMYLCATSRDLGGGKKQFFGPGTRLTVL.

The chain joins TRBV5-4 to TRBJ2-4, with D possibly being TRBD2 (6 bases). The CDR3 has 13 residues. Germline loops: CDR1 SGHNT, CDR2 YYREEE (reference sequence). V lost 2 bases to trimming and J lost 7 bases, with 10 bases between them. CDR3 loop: CASSFGSLNIQYF. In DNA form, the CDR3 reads TGTGCCAGCAGCTTCGGGAGTCTCAACATTCAGTACTTC.

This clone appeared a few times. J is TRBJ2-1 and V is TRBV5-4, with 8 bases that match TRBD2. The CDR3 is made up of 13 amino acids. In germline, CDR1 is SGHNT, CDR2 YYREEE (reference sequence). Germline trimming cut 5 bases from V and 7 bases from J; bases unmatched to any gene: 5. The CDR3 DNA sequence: TGTGCCAGCAGACAAAGCGGGGGAAATGAGCAGTTCTTC. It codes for CASRQSGGNEQFF.

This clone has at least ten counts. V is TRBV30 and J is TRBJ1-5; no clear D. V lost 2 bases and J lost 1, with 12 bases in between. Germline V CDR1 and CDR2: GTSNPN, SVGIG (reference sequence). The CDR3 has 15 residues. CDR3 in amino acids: CAWSFGDGSNQPQHF. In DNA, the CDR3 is TGTGCCTGGAGTTTCGGAGATGGGAGCAATCAGCCCCAGCATTTT.

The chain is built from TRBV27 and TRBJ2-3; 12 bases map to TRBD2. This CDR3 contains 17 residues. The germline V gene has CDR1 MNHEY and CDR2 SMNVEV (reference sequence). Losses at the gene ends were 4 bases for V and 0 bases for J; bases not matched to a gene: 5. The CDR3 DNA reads TGTGCCAGCAGTTCCCCAGGACTAGCGGGAAGCACAGATACGCAGTATTTT. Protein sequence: CASSSPGLAGSTDTQYF.

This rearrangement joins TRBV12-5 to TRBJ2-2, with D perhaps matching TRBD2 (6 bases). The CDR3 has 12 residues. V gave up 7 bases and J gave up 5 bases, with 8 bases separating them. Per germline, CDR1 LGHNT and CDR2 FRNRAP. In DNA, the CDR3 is TGTGCTAGTGTTGGGACTACCGGGGAGCTGTTTTTT. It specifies CASVGTTGELFF.

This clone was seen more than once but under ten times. CDR3 sequence: CASSEFGSLEAFF. DNA for the CDR3: TGTGCCAGCAGTGAATTCGGTTCTCTTGAAGCTTTCTTT. The V gene is TRBV25-1, the J gene TRBJ1-1; D not resolved. V lost 1 base and J lost 7, with 10 bases in between. This CDR3 is built from 13 residues. In germline, CDR1 is MGHDK, CDR2 SYGVNS.

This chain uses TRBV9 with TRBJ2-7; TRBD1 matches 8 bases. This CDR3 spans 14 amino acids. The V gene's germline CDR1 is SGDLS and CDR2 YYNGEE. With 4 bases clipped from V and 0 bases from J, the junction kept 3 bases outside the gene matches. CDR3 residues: CASSSGQGSYEQYF. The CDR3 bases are TGTGCCAGCAGCTCCGGACAGGGCTCCTACGAGCAGTACTTC.

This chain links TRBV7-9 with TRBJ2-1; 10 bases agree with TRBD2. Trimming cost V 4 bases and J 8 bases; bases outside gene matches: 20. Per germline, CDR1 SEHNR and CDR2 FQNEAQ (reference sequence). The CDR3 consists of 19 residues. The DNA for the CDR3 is TGTGCCAGCAGCTCGCCCGTCAGTCTTGAAGCGGGAGGGCCTCATGAGCAGTTCTTC. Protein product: CASSSPVSLEAGGPHEQFF.

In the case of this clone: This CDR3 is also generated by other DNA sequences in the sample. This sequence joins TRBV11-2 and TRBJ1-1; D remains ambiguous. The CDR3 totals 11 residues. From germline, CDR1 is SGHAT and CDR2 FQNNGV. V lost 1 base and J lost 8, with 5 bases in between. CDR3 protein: CASSLGTEAFF. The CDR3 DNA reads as TGTGCCAGCAGCTTAGGCACGGAAGCTTTCTTT.

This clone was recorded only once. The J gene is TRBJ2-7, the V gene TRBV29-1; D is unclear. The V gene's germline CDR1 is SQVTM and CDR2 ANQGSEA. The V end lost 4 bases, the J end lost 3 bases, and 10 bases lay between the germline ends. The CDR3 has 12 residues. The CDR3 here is CSVGLGYYEQYF. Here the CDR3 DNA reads TGCAGCGTTGGGTTAGGCTACTACGAGCAGTACTTC.

In DNA, the CDR3 is TGTGCCAGCAGCCAAAGACAGGGGGCGGAGGAGCAGTACTTC. This translates into CASSQRQGAEEQYF. J is TRBJ2-7 and V is TRBV5-4; 10 nucleotides line up with TRBD1. The J segment lost 7 bases and the V segment lost 4 bases, leaving 8 bases of the junction unmatched. Germline V gives CDR1 SGHNT, CDR2 YYREEE (reference sequence). CDR3 length equals 14 residues.

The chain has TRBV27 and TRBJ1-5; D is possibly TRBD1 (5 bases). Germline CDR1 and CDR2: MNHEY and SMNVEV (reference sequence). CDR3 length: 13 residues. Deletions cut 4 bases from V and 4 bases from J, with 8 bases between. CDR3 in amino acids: CASSWGGNQPQHF. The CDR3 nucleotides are TGTGCCAGCAGTTGGGGGGGTAATCAGCCCCAGCATTTT.

The CDR3 DNA follows: TGTGCCAGCAGAACGGGACTGCTGAACACTGAAGCTTTCTTT. This translates into CASRTGLLNTEAFF. V and J are TRBV6-9 and TRBJ1-1; D may be TRBD1 (5 bases). The V and J ends lost 6 bases and 0 bases respectively, with 11 bases between them. Germline V CDR1 and CDR2: MNHGY, SVAAGI. The CDR3 covers 14 residues.

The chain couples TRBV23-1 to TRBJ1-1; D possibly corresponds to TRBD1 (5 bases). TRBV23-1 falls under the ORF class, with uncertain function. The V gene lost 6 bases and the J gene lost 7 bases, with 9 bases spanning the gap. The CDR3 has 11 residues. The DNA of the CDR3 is TGCGCCAGCAGCGGGGGGGGTGAAGCTTTCTTT. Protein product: CASSGGGEAFF.

CDR3 amino acids: CASSPGTGATGELFF. The DNA for the CDR3 is TGTGCCAGCAGCCCCGGGACAGGAGCCACCGGGGAGCTGTTTTTT. The V and J genes are TRBV27 and TRBJ2-2, with TRBD1 identical over 8 bases. The germline CDR1 and CDR2 sequences are MNHEY and SMNVEV (reference sequence). The CDR3 is made up of 15 amino acids. V gave up 6 bases and J gave up 4 bases; unmatched junction bases: 7.

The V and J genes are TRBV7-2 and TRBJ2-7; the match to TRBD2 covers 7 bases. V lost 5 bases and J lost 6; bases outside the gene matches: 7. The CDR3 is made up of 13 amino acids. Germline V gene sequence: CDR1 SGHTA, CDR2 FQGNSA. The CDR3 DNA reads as TGTGCCAGCAGCGCCGGACTAGTGGGCGAGCAGTACTTC. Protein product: CASSAGLVGEQYF.

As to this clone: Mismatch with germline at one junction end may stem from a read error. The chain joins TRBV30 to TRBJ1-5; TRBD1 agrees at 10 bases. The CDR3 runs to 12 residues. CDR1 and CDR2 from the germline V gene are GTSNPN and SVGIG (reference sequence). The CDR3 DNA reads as TGTGCCTGGGGGAGGGACAGGGGTCCCCTAATTTTT. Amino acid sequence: CAWGRDRGPLIF.

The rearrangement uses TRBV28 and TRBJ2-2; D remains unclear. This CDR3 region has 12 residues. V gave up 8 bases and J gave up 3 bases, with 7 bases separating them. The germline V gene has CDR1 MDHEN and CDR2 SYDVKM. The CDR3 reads CASQTYTGELFF. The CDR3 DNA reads TGTGCCAGCCAAACCTACACCGGGGAGCTGTTTTTT.

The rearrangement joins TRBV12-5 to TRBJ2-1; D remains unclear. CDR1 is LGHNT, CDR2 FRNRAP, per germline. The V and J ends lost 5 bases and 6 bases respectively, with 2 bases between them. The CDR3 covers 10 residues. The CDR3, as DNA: TGTGCTAGTGGTGTCAATGAGCAGTTCTTC. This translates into CASGVNEQFF.

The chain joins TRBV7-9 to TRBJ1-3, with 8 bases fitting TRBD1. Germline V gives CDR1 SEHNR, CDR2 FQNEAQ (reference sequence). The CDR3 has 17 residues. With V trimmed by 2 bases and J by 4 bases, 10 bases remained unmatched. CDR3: CASSLTTGGEKGNTIYF. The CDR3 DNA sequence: TGTGCCAGCAGCTTAACCACAGGGGGTGAGAAAGGAAACACCATATATTTT.